This T cell receptor beta chain was obtained from a study of T cells after posttransplantation cyclophosphamide. Study-level findings and limits: Later blood repertoires were often dominated by clones from the donor CD8+ memory compartment.

Control samples came 1 year after myeloablative marrow transplants with methotrexate plus calcineurin inhibitor. CDR1 and CDR2 (germline): MDHEN, SYDVKM. The length of the CDR3 is 13 residues. V lost 4 bases, J lost 4 bases, and 10 bases lay in between. Comments on this clone: No antigen is known for it.

The protocol was immunoSEQ multiplex PCR, while the TCRdb copy is restricted to in-frame clones and leaves out a portion. The data show roughly 24,000 clones, about 89% seen once. The V gene is TRBV28, the J gene TRBJ1-1; D perhaps matches TRBD1 (5 bases). The receptor was derived from a female patient aged 50-59 years who received an allogeneic stem cell transplant from an unrelated donor, was CMV-positive, and had chronic GVHD only. Certain T cells may be donor cells from the graft. Specimen: PBMCs, collected after an allogeneic stem cell transplant with a calcineurin inhibitor and methotrexate. CDR3 sequence (DNA): TGTGCCAGCAGTTACAACAGGCTCACTGAAGCTTTCTTT. It encodes CASSYNRLTEAFF.